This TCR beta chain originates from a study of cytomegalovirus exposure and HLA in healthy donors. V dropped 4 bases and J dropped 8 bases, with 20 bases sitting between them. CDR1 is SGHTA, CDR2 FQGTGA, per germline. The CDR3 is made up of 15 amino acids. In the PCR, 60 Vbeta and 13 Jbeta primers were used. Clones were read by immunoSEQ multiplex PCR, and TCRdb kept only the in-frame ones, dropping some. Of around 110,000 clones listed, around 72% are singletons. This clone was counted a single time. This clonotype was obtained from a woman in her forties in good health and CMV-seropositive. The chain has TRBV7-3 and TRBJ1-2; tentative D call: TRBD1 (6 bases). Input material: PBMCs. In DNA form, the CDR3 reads TGTGCCAGCAGCTCCCGGGCAGGGGCGGTGGGAGGCTACACCTTC. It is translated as CASSSRAGAVGGYTF.